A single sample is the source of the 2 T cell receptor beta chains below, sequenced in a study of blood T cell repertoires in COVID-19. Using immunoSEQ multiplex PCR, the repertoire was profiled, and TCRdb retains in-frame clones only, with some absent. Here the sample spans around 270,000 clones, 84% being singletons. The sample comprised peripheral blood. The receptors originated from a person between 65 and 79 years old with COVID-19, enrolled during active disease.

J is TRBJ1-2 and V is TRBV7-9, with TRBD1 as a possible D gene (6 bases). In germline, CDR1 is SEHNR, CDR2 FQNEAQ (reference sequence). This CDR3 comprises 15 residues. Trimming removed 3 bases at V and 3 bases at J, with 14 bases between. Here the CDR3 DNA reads TGTGCCAGCAGCTTTTTCGGACAGCAACACTATGGCTACACCTTC. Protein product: CASSFFGQQHYGYTF. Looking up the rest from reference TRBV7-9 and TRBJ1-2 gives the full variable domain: DTGVSQNPRHKITKRGQNVTFRCDPISEHNRLYWYRQTLGQGPEFLTYFQNEAQLEKSRLLSDRFSAERPKGSFSTLEIQRTEQGDSAMYLCASSFFGQQHYGYTFGSGTRLTVV.

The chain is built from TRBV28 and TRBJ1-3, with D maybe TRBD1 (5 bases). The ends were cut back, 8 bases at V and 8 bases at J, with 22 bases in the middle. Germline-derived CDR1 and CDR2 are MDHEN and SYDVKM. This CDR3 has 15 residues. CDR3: CASWEGAGPGDTIYF. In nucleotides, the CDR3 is TGTGCCAGCTGGGAGGGCGCGGGGCCAGGAGACACCATATATTTT.